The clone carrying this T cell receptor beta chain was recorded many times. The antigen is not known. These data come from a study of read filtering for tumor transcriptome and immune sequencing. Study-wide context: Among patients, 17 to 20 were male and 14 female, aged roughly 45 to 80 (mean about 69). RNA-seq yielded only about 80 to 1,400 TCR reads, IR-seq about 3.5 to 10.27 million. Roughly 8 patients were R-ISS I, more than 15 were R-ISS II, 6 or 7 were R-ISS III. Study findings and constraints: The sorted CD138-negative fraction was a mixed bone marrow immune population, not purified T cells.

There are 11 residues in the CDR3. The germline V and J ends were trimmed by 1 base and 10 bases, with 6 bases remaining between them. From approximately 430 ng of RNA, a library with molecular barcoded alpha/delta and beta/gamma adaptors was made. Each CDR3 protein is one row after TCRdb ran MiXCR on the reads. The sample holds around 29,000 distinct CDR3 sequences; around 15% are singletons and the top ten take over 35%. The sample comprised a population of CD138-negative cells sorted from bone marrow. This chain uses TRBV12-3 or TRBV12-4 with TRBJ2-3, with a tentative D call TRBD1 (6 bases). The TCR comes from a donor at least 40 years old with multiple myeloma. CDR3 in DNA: TGTGCCAGCAGTTTAGGGGGGCCGCAGTATTTT. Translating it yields CASSLGGPQYF.